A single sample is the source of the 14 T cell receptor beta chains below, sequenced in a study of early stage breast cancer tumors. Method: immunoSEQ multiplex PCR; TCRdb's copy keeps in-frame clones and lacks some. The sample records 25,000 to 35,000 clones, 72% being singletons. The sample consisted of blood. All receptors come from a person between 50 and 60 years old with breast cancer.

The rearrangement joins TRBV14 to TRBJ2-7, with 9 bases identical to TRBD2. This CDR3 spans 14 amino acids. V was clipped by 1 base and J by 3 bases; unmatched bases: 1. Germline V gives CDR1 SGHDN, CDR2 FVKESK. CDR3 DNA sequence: TGTGCCAGCAGCCAAGTTAGCGGGAGCTACGAGCAGTACTTC. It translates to CASSQVSGSYEQYF. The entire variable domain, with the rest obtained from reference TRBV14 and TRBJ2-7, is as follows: EAGVTQFPSHSVIEKGQTVTLRCDPISGHDNLYWYRRVMGKEIKFLLHFVKESKQDESGMPNNRFLAERTGGTYSTLKVQPAELEDSGVYFCASSQVSGSYEQYFGPGTRLTVT.

The chain's CDR3 is CASRGISSYNEQFF. The CDR3 DNA sequence: TGTGCCAGCAGGGGGATAAGCTCCTACAATGAGCAGTTCTTC. This chain uses TRBV6-6 with TRBJ2-1; D ambiguous. V was shortened by 6 bases and J by 0 bases, with 9 bases between the two germline ends. This CDR3 contains 14 residues. Germline-derived CDR1 and CDR2 are MNHNY and SVGAGI (reference sequence).

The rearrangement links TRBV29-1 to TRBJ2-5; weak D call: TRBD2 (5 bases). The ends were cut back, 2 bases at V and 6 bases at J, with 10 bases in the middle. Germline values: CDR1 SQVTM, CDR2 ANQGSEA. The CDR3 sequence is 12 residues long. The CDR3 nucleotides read TGCAGCGTTGAACTCCCGGGGAAGACCCAGTACTTC. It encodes CSVELPGKTQYF. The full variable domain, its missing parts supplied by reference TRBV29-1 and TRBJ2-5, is SAVISQKPSRDICQRGTSLTIQCQVDSQVTMMFWYRQQPGQSLTLIATANQGSEATYESGFVIDKFPISRPNLTFSTLTVSNMSPEDSSIYLCSVELPGKTQYFGPGTRLLVL.

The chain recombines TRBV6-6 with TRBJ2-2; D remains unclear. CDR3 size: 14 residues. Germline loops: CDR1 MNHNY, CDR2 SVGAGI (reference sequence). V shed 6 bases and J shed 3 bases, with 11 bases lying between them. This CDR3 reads CASRLLIDTGELFF. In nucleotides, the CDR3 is TGTGCCAGCAGGCTTTTGATCGACACCGGGGAGCTGTTTTTT.

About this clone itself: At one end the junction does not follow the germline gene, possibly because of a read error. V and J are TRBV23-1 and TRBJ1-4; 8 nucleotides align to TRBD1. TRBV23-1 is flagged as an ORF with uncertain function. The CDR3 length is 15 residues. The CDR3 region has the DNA TGCGCCAGCACTCAAGGACAGGGCAGTAATGAAAAACTGTTTTTT. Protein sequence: CASTQGQGSNEKLFF.

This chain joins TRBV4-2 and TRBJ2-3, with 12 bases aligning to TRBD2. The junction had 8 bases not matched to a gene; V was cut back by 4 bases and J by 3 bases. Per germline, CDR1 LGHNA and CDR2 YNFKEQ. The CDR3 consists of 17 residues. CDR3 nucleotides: TGTGCCAGCAGCCCTCTAGCGGGAGGGCCTCAGACAGATACGCAGTATTTT. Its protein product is CASSPLAGGPQTDTQYF.

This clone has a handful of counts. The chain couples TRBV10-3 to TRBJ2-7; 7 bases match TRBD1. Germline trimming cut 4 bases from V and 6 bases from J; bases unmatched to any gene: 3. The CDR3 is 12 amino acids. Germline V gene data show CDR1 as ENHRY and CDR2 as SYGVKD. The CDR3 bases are TGTGCCATCAGTGCCGGACAGGCCGAGCAGTACTTC. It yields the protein CAISAGQAEQYF.

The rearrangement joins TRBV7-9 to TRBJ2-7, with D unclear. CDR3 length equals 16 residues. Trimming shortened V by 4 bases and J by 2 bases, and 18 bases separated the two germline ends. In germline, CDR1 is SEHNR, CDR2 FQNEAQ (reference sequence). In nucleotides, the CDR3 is TGTGCCAGCAGCTCCTCGCCCGGCGGAAACCCCTACGAGCAGTACTTC. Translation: CASSSSPGGNPYEQYF.

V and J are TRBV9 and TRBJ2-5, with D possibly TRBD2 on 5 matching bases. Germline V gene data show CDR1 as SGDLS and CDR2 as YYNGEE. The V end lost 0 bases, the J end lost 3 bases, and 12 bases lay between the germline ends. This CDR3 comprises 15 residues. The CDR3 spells CASSVGSNGEETQYF. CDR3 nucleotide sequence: TGTGCCAGCAGCGTAGGCAGCAACGGGGAAGAGACCCAGTACTTC.

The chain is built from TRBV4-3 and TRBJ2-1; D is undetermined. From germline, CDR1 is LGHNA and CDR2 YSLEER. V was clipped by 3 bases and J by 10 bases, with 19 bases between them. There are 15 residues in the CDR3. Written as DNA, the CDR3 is TGCGCCAGCAGCCACGATTCTGACCCGCATGGCGAGCAGTTCTTC. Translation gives CASSHDSDPHGEQFF.

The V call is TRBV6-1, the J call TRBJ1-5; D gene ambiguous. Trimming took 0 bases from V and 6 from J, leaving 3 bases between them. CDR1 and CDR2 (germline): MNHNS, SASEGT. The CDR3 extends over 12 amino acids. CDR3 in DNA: TGTGCCAGCAGTGAAGCAGCTCAGCCCCAGCATTTT. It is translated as CASSEAAQPQHF.

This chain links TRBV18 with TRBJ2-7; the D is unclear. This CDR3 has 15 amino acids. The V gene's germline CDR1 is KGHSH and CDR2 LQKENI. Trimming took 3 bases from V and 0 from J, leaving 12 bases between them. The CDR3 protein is CASSPFSIDSYEQYF. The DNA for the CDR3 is TGTGCCAGCTCACCCTTTAGTATCGACTCCTACGAGCAGTACTTC. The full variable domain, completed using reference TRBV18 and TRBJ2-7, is NAGVMQNPRHLVRRRGQEARLRCSPMKGHSHVYWYRQLPEEGLKFMVYLQKENIIDESGMPKERFSAEFPKEGPSILRIQQVVRGDSAAYFCASSPFSIDSYEQYFGPGTRLTVT.

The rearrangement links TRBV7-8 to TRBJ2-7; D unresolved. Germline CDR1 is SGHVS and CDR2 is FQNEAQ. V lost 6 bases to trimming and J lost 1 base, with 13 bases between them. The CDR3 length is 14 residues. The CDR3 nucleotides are TGTGCCAGCAGTATCGGGTGGGGTTCCTACGAGCAGTACTTC. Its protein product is CASSIGWGSYEQYF. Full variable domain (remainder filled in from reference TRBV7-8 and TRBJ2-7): GAGVSQSPRYKVAKRGQDVALRCDPISGHVSLFWYQQALGQGPEFLTYFQNEAQLDKSGLPSDRFFAERPEGSVSTLKIQRTQQEDSAVYLCASSIGWGSYEQYFGPGTRLTVT.

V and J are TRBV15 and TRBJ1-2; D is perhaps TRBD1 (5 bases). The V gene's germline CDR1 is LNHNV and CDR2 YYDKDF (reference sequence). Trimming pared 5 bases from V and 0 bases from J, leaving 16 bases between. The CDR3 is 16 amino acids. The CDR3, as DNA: TGTGCCACCAGCCGGGGCTCCGGGGGACCTAACTATGGCTACACCTTC. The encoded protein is CATSRGSGGPNYGYTF.